The 28 T cell receptor beta chains below all came from one sample that was sequenced in a study of cytomegalovirus exposure and HLA in healthy donors. 13 Jbeta primers and 60 Vbeta primers were used for the PCR. Sequenced by immunoSEQ multiplex PCR; TCRdb stores in-frame clones only, minus some. The sample has approximately 150,000 clones, around 77% seen once; the top ten hold less than 1.2%. What was sequenced was PBMCs. The source is a middle-aged woman in good health and CMV-seronegative.

CDR3 in amino acids: CASSPEGQANQPQHF. CDR3 coding DNA: TGTGCCAGCAGCCCCGAGGGACAAGCCAATCAGCCCCAGCATTTT. The chain couples TRBV6-6 to TRBJ1-5; TRBD1 might be the D (6 bases). V lost 6 bases and J lost 3, with 15 bases in between. This CDR3 has 15 residues. Germline V gives CDR1 MNHNY, CDR2 SVGAGI (reference sequence).

CDR3 sequence: CASSLNSFDGYEQYF. Here the CDR3 DNA reads TGCGCCAGCAGCTTGAACAGCTTCGACGGCTACGAGCAGTACTTC. The V and J genes are TRBV5-1 and TRBJ2-7; D call uncertain. Trimming removed 1 base at V and 3 bases at J, with 14 bases between. This CDR3 region has 15 residues. Germline assignment: CDR1 SGHRS and CDR2 YFSETQ.

The V and J genes are TRBV30 and TRBJ1-5; D not certain. CDR1 GTSNPN and CDR2 SVGIG come from the germline V gene (reference sequence). This CDR3 contains 14 residues. With 1 base removed from V and 3 bases from J, the gap between germline ends came to 10 bases. The CDR3 sequence: CAWSGAGLNQPQHF. CDR3 in DNA: TGTGCCTGGAGTGGGGCAGGACTCAATCAGCCCCAGCATTTT.

This chain connects TRBV27 to TRBJ2-5; tentatively, D is TRBD1 (8 bases). CDR1 and CDR2 from the germline V gene are MNHEY and SMNVEV (reference sequence). The length of the CDR3 is 15 residues. V was trimmed by 7 bases and J by 4 bases, leaving 19 bases between them. The CDR3 bases are TGTGCCAGCAATGACAGGGGCGGGGGAAGAGAGACCCAGTACTTC. Protein: CASNDRGGGRETQYF.

The V and J genes are TRBV2 and TRBJ2-7; 11 nucleotides line up with TRBD2. Germline V lookup: CDR1 SNHLY, CDR2 FYNNEI. V gave up 2 bases and J gave up 5 bases; unmatched junction bases: 2. CDR3 size: 14 residues. CDR3 in amino acids: CASSEIAGGDEQYF. The DNA of the CDR3 is TGTGCCAGCAGTGAAATAGCGGGAGGGGACGAGCAGTACTTC.

This chain uses TRBV27 with TRBJ1-1; D call uncertain. CDR3 length equals 16 residues. Germline CDR1 and CDR2: MNHEY and SMNVEV (reference sequence). V gave up 5 bases and J gave up 2 bases, with 18 bases separating them. CDR3 amino acids: CASSPPGTQINTEAFF. The CDR3 DNA is TGTGCCAGCAGTCCCCCGGGAACACAAATAAACACTGAAGCTTTCTTT.

The gene calls are TRBV7-9 and TRBJ1-1; the D gene is possibly TRBD1 (6 bases). V was shortened by 4 bases and J by 1 base, with 13 bases between the two germline ends. Germline CDR1 is SEHNR and CDR2 is FQNEAQ (reference sequence). The CDR3 is made up of 15 amino acids. CDR3 DNA sequence: TGTGCCAGCAGCTCTGGCAGGGGCCGGAACACTGAAGCTTTCTTT. It is translated as CASSSGRGRNTEAFF.

This rearrangement joins TRBV18 to TRBJ2-1, with 7 nucleotides matching TRBD1. The CDR3 is made up of 13 amino acids. Per germline, CDR1 KGHSH and CDR2 LQKENI. Unmatched junction bases numbered 6, after V lost 6 bases and J lost 7 bases. The CDR3 loop is CASSLDRENEQFF. The CDR3 region has the DNA TGTGCCAGCTCGCTTGACAGGGAAAATGAGCAGTTCTTC.

The chain couples TRBV7-9 to TRBJ2-5; 12 nucleotides match TRBD1. The V gene's germline CDR1 is SEHNR and CDR2 FQNEAQ (reference sequence). This CDR3 spans 16 amino acids. The V and J ends lost 10 bases and 4 bases, in that order; junction bases with no gene match: 13. CDR3 coding DNA: TGTGCCATCCAGCTTATTAGGGACAGGGGGCGAGAGACCCAGTACTTC. Translating it yields CAIQLIRDRGRETQYF. The full variable domain, its missing parts supplied by reference TRBV7-9 and TRBJ2-5, is DTGVSQNPRHKITKRGQNVTFRCDPISEHNRLYWYRQTLGQGPEFLTYFQNEAQLEKSRLLSDRFSAERPKGSFSTLEIQRTEQGDSAMYLCAIQLIRDRGRETQYFGPGTRLLVL.

The V gene is TRBV6-1, the J gene TRBJ1-1; D gene unclear. There are 16 residues in the CDR3. The V end lost 0 bases, the J end lost 9 bases, and 20 bases lay between the germline ends. In germline, CDR1 is MNHNS, CDR2 SASEGT. The CDR3, as DNA: TGTGCCAGCAGTGAAGCGCGTGAAGTGGGCACTCCCAAAGCTTTCTTT. This sequence encodes CASSEAREVGTPKAFF.

This chain uses TRBV2 with TRBJ1-2, with 9 bases that match TRBD1. J gave up 4 bases and V 2 bases, and 2 bases lay outside the gene matches. Germline CDR1 reads SNHLY; CDR2 reads FYNNEI. The CDR3 extends over 14 amino acids. The CDR3 bases are TGTGCCAGCAGTGAACAGACAGGGGGCTATGGCTACACCTTC. Translated, it gives CASSEQTGGYGYTF. Full variable domain (rest looked up from reference TRBV2 and TRBJ1-2): EPEVTQTPSHQVTQMGQEVILRCVPISNHLYFYWYRQILGQKVEFLVSFYNNEISEKSEIFDDQFSVERPDGSNFTLKIRSTKLEDSAMYFCASSEQTGGYGYTFGSGTRLTVV.

The chain recombines TRBV5-1 with TRBJ2-5; TRBD1 aligns across 11 bases. The closer fit of TRBJ2-7 to the DNA end suggests the J call may be wrong. The CDR3 has 15 amino acids. Per the germline V gene, CDR1 is SGHRS and CDR2 is YFSETQ. CDR3 nucleotides: TGCGCCAGCAGCGGACAAGGACAGGGGGCGGACGAGCAGTACTTC. Encoded protein: CASSGQGQGADEQYF.

The rearrangement links TRBV6-1 to TRBJ2-1; 12 positions agree with TRBD2. Germline CDR1 and CDR2: MNHNS and SASEGT. The CDR3 length is 15 residues. With 1 base clipped from V and 9 bases from J, the junction kept 4 bases outside the gene matches. CDR3 in DNA: TGTGCCAGCAGTGAAGTTGCACTAGCGGGAGGTGAGCAGTTCTTC. Residues: CASSEVALAGGEQFF.

This sequence joins TRBV11-2 and TRBJ2-3, with 7 positions matching TRBD2. Germline V CDR1 and CDR2: SGHAT, FQNNGV. The junction had 13 bases not matched to a gene; V was cut back by 5 bases and J by 8 bases. This CDR3 region has 15 residues. The DNA of the CDR3 is TGTGCCAGCAGCCCGACCCTGACGGGAGGAGTTACGCAGTATTTT. It is translated as CASSPTLTGGVTQYF.

This chain uses TRBV6-1 with TRBJ2-5; D unclear. This CDR3 contains 11 residues. The V end was cut by 1 base, the J end by 7 bases, with 4 bases between. Germline lookup yields CDR1 MNHNS and CDR2 SASEGT. CDR3 protein: CASSEGVTQYF. DNA for the CDR3: TGTGCCAGCAGTGAAGGAGTGACCCAGTACTTC.

This rearrangement joins TRBV6-1 to TRBJ1-6; TRBD1 might be the D (5 bases). The CDR3 is 15 amino acids. V was trimmed by 4 bases and J by 5 bases, leaving 12 bases between them. Germline V gives CDR1 MNHNS, CDR2 SASEGT. In DNA, the CDR3 is TGTGCCAGCAGTGTACGGACACCCGATAATTCACCCCTCCACTTT. It translates to CASSVRTPDNSPLHF.

The chain employs TRBV5-1 and TRBJ2-6; perhaps TRBD1 as D (5 bases). The CDR3 has 16 residues. CDR1 is SGHRS and CDR2 is YFSETQ in the germline V gene. V lost 3 bases to trimming and J lost 4 bases, with 14 bases between them. Here the CDR3 reads CASSSSGKSGANVLTF. CDR3 in DNA: TGCGCCAGCAGCTCTTCAGGGAAGAGCGGGGCCAACGTCCTGACTTTC.

The rearrangement joins TRBV19 to TRBJ1-1; maybe TRBD1 (6 bases). Trimming pared 5 bases from V and 1 base from J, leaving 14 bases between. The CDR3 totals 15 residues. Germline loops: CDR1 LNHDA, CDR2 SQIVND (reference sequence). Here the CDR3 reads CASSPRGGGNTEAFF. CDR3 coding DNA: TGTGCCAGTAGTCCCAGGGGCGGGGGGAACACTGAAGCTTTCTTT.

The rearrangement uses TRBV5-1 and TRBJ2-1; 9 bases are shared with TRBD2. V was clipped by 1 base and J by 0 bases; unmatched bases: 8. The CDR3 covers 18 residues. Per germline, CDR1 SGHRS and CDR2 YFSETQ. CDR3 nucleotide sequence: TGCGCCAGCAGCTTGCGGGTCCTAGCGGGATTCTCCTACAATGAGCAGTTCTTC. Translated, it gives CASSLRVLAGFSYNEQFF.

In this sample, this clone turned up a few times. The chain has TRBV6-5 and TRBJ1-5; D is possibly TRBD1 (5 bases). This CDR3 region has 16 residues. Germline V lookup: CDR1 MNHEY, CDR2 SVGAGI. Trimming took 4 bases from V and 1 from J, leaving 14 bases between them. The CDR3 sequence is CASSFRQPTSNQPQHF. As DNA, the CDR3 is TGTGCCAGCAGTTTTCGACAGCCCACGAGCAATCAGCCCCAGCATTTT.

The rearrangement joins TRBV30 to TRBJ2-2; tentatively, D is TRBD1 (6 bases). V dropped 0 bases and J dropped 6 bases, with 8 bases sitting between them. The CDR3 has 13 amino acids. The germline CDR1 and CDR2 sequences are GTSNPN and SVGIG (reference sequence). DNA of the CDR3: TGTGCCTGGAGTGTAAGGACAGCCGGGGAGCTGTTTTTT. Translated: CAWSVRTAGELFF.

The V and J genes are TRBV14 and TRBJ2-3, with 15 positions matching TRBD2. The length of the CDR3 is 16 residues. The V and J ends lost 4 bases and 6 bases, in that order; junction bases with no gene match: 5. In germline, CDR1 is SGHDN, CDR2 FVKESK. The CDR3 DNA reads TGTGCCAGCAGCCCAACCGGGACTAGCGGGAGGGATACGCAGTATTTT. As protein: CASSPTGTSGRDTQYF.

This rearrangement joins TRBV5-1 to TRBJ2-1, with D possibly being TRBD2 (6 bases). V was cut by 7 bases and J by 4 bases, with 12 bases left in between. Germline CDR1 and CDR2: SGHRS and YFSETQ. This CDR3 is built from 13 residues. The CDR3 DNA is TGCGCCAGCCATAGCGGAACTTACAATGAGCAGTTCTTC. Translation gives CASHSGTYNEQFF.

This clone was recorded a few times. The CDR3 sequence: CASSVGRWSRTHPQETQYF. CDR3 nucleotides: TGTGCCAGCAGCGTAGGAAGGTGGAGTAGGACTCACCCCCAAGAGACCCAGTACTTC. The chain combines TRBV9 with TRBJ2-5, with D perhaps TRBD2 (5 bases). Germline V CDR1 and CDR2: SGDLS, YYNGEE. This CDR3 region has 19 residues. The germline V and J ends were trimmed by 0 bases and 1 base, with 22 bases remaining between them. Based on the CDR3 plus reference TRBV9 and TRBJ2-5, the full variable domain is DSGVTQTPKHLITATGQRVTLRCSPRSGDLSVYWYQQSLDQGLQFLIQYYNGEERAKGNILERFSAQQFPDLHSELNLSSLELGDSALYFCASSVGRWSRTHPQETQYFGPGTRLLVL.

The CDR3 protein is CASSQDWGTAGNTIYF. The CDR3 region has the DNA TGTGCCAGCAGCCAAGATTGGGGGACAGCCGGAAACACCATATATTTT. The rearrangement links TRBV4-2 to TRBJ1-3, with 7 bases identical to TRBD1. CDR3 size: 16 residues. Per the germline V gene, CDR1 is LGHNA and CDR2 is YNFKEQ. J gave up 4 bases and V 0 bases, and 6 bases lay outside the gene matches.

The chain recombines TRBV2 with TRBJ2-5, with 9 bases that match TRBD2. With 6 bases clipped from V and 2 bases from J, the junction kept 7 bases outside the gene matches. Germline V lookup: CDR1 SNHLY, CDR2 FYNNEI. The CDR3 spans 15 residues. The CDR3 loop is CASRGRTSAQETQYF. CDR3 DNA sequence: TGTGCCAGCAGGGGGCGGACTAGCGCGCAAGAGACCCAGTACTTC. Drawing the rest from reference TRBV2 and TRBJ2-5, the complete variable domain is EPEVTQTPSHQVTQMGQEVILRCVPISNHLYFYWYRQILGQKVEFLVSFYNNEISEKSEIFDDQFSVERPDGSNFTLKIRSTKLEDSAMYFCASRGRTSAQETQYFGPGTRLLVL.

This chain uses TRBV5-1 with TRBJ1-2, with 7 nucleotides matching TRBD1. CDR3 length: 14 residues. V dropped 5 bases and J dropped 2; count of bases not matched to a gene: 6. The V gene's germline CDR1 is SGHRS and CDR2 YFSETQ. The CDR3 DNA reads as TGCGCCAGCAGAGGACAGACAGGGAACTATGGCTACACCTTC. It specifies CASRGQTGNYGYTF.

The chain has TRBV11-2 and TRBJ1-2; no reliable D call. Germline CDR1 and CDR2: SGHAT and FQNNGV. V was pared by 0 bases and J by 4 bases, with 9 bases between. The CDR3 is 14 amino acids. CDR3 in amino acids: CASSLEATVYGYTF. CDR3 nucleotides: TGTGCCAGCAGCTTAGAAGCGACCGTCTATGGCTACACCTTC.